Below, 26 T cell receptor beta chains from the same sample are listed, as sequenced in a study of identifying expanded T cells in peripheral blood. Sequencing used immunoSEQ multiplex PCR; TCRdb keeps in-frame clones, though not all of them. Of around 91,000 clones in the sample, 88% were seen once. Sequenced material: blood. The receptors originated from a person aged 18 to 69 in good health.

This chain links TRBV9 with TRBJ2-5; 7 bases are shared with TRBD1. The CDR3 spans 13 residues. Germline-derived CDR1 and CDR2 are SGDLS and YYNGEE. The trim removed 2 bases at V and 2 bases at J, leaving 0 bases unmatched. This CDR3 is CASSVTGQETQYF. The CDR3 DNA reads as TGTGCCAGCAGCGTGACAGGGCAAGAGACCCAGTACTTC.

The genes are TRBV30 and TRBJ2-2; D is tentatively TRBD1 or TRBD2 (6 bases each). The CDR3 covers 17 residues. V was pared by 0 bases and J by 2 bases, with 16 bases between. Germline CDR1 reads GTSNPN; CDR2 reads SVGIG (reference sequence). CDR3 in amino acids: CAWSVRGTTENTGELFF. The CDR3 nucleotides read TGTGCCTGGAGTGTACGGGGGACAACAGAAAACACCGGGGAGCTGTTTTTT.

The chain links TRBV10-3 to TRBJ2-5; the D is unclear. V gave up 4 bases and J gave up 2 bases, with 2 bases separating them. The CDR3 is 11 amino acids. The germline CDR1 and CDR2 sequences are ENHRY and SYGVKD. DNA for the CDR3: TGTGCCATCAGTGTTCAAGAGACCCAGTACTTC. Translation: CAISVQETQYF.

This clone appeared a single time. The chain joins TRBV7-2 to TRBJ2-2; TRBD1 agrees at 9 bases. Germline V gives CDR1 SGHTA, CDR2 FQGNSA. Trimming at V came to 6 bases and at J to 4 bases, leaving 3 bases not matched to a gene. CDR3 size: 14 residues. The DNA of the CDR3 is TGTGCCAGCAGGTTGGACAGGGGCACCGGGGAGCTGTTTTTT. It translates to CASRLDRGTGELFF.

This chain joins TRBV5-1 and TRBJ2-3; the D gene could be TRBD1 or TRBD2 (6 bases each). The CDR3 extends over 16 amino acids. With 0 bases removed from V and 0 bases from J, the gap between germline ends came to 11 bases. Germline CDR1 SGHRS, CDR2 YFSETQ. CDR3 DNA: TGCGCCAGCAGCTTGGTAGGGGGGCCAAGCACAGATACGCAGTATTTT. It encodes CASSLVGGPSTDTQYF. The variable domain in full, completed from reference TRBV5-1 and TRBJ2-3, reads KAGVTQTPRYLIKTRGQQVTLSCSPISGHRSVSWYQQTPGQGLQFLFEYFSETQRNKGNFPGRFSGRQFSNSRSEMNVSTLELGDSALYLCASSLVGGPSTDTQYFGPGTRLTVL.

The chain uses TRBV7-2 and TRBJ2-7; 9 bases line up with TRBD1. Looked up from germline, CDR1 is SGHTA and CDR2 is FQGNSA. The CDR3 contains 14 residues. V was clipped by 5 bases and J by 1 base; unmatched bases: 3. The CDR3 DNA sequence: TGTGCCAGCAGCCCCGACAGGGGGTCCTACGAGCAGTACTTC. Protein product: CASSPDRGSYEQYF.

The chain combines TRBV5-4 with TRBJ2-1; TRBD2 is a possible D gene (5 bases). Between the trimmed V and J ends, which lost 0 bases and 2 bases, there was a span of 9 bases. CDR1 and CDR2 from the germline V gene are SGHNT and YYREEE (reference sequence). CDR3 length equals 15 residues. The CDR3 nucleotides read TGTGCCAGCAGCTTGGGTGGGAGAGCCTACAATGAGCAGTTCTTC. It specifies CASSLGGRAYNEQFF.

The CDR3 loop reads CASSGQGANEKLFF. CDR3 bases: TGTGCCAGCAGCGGACAGGGGGCTAATGAAAAACTGTTTTTT. This chain connects TRBV2 to TRBJ1-4; 10 positions match TRBD1. Per the germline V gene, CDR1 is SNHLY and CDR2 is FYNNEI. J lost 3 bases, V lost 6 bases, and 1 base had no gene match. The CDR3 is made up of 14 amino acids.

The V and J genes are TRBV28 and TRBJ2-1, with a weak D call TRBD1 (6 bases). CDR1 is MDHEN and CDR2 is SYDVKM in the germline V gene. V lost 5 bases and J 7 bases, leaving 9 bases between the germline ends. This CDR3 contains 12 residues. CDR3 sequence reads: CASSITGNEQFF. CDR3 coding DNA: TGTGCCAGCAGTATCACAGGGAATGAGCAGTTCTTC.

Written as DNA, the CDR3 is TGTGCCAGCAGTGACGGAGGAGGAGGGTCGGATACGCAGTATTTT. Its translation is CASSDGGGGSDTQYF. The rearrangement joins TRBV6-4 to TRBJ2-3; D possibly corresponds to TRBD2 (6 bases). Trimming took off 2 bases at V and 6 bases at J, with 15 bases between the two ends. This CDR3 spans 15 amino acids. Germline CDR1 and CDR2: MRHNA and SNTAGT.

This clone was detected only a few times. The chain links TRBV6-4 to TRBJ2-1; 13 bases line up with TRBD2. J lost 4 bases, V lost 2 bases, and 8 bases had no gene match. From germline, CDR1 is MRHNA and CDR2 SNTAGT. The CDR3 has 18 amino acids. CDR3 in DNA: TGTGCCAGCAGTGACGCAGGACTAGCGGGAGAGGGGTACAATGAGCAGTTCTTC. It codes for CASSDAGLAGEGYNEQFF.

By share of the sample, this clone is medium-sized. The chain recombines TRBV6-4 with TRBJ2-2; D may be TRBD1 (6 bases). The V gene's germline CDR1 is MRHNA and CDR2 SNTAGT. This CDR3 contains 15 residues. V lost 3 bases and J lost 3, with 11 bases in between. CDR3 in amino acids: CASSEGDTDTGELFF. The CDR3 nucleotides read TGTGCCAGCAGTGAGGGGGACACGGACACCGGGGAGCTGTTTTTT.

This chain uses TRBV7-9 with TRBJ2-7, with 8 bases identical to TRBD2. Trimming cost V 10 bases and J 2 bases; bases outside gene matches: 7. Germline CDR1 and CDR2: SEHNR and FQNEAQ (reference sequence). The CDR3 is made up of 13 amino acids. The CDR3 DNA sequence: TGTGCCATATCCGGGGGGGAAACCTACGAGCAGTACTTC. It translates to CAISGGETYEQYF.

This rearrangement joins TRBV5-4 to TRBJ2-5; 14 bases align to TRBD2. Germline CDR1 and CDR2: SGHNT and YYREEE (reference sequence). The V segment lost 3 bases and the J segment 1 base; nucleotides outside the gene matches: 2. The CDR3 extends over 16 amino acids. The CDR3 nucleotides are TGTGCCAGCAGCTCTGGACTAGCGGGGGGCCAAGAGACCCAGTACTTC. It translates to CASSSGLAGGQETQYF.

The gene calls are TRBV5-1 and TRBJ2-1; a possible D gene is TRBD2 (6 bases). CDR1 is SGHRS and CDR2 is YFSETQ in the germline V gene. Trimming removed 1 base from V and 8 bases from J, with 13 bases in between. The CDR3 sequence is 14 residues long. CDR3 loop: CASSLMPTRDEQFF. The CDR3 DNA follows: TGCGCCAGCAGCTTGATGCCGACTAGAGATGAGCAGTTCTTC.

The chain has TRBV4-1 and TRBJ1-1, with D possibly matching TRBD1 (6 bases). CDR3 length equals 16 residues. Between the trimmed V and J ends, which lost 4 bases and 5 bases, there was a span of 20 bases. Per the germline V gene, CDR1 is MGHRA and CDR2 is YSYEKL. Here the CDR3 reads CASSPMGGGARTEAFF. As DNA, the CDR3 is TGCGCCAGCAGCCCAATGGGGGGGGGCGCGAGGACTGAAGCTTTCTTT.

This chain joins TRBV27 and TRBJ2-1; tentative D call: TRBD1 (5 bases). Looked up from germline, CDR1 is MNHEY and CDR2 is SMNVEV (reference sequence). There are 14 residues in the CDR3. Trimming pared 1 base from V and 3 bases from J, leaving 7 bases between. CDR3 nucleotide sequence: TGTGCCAGCAGTTTATTTCAGGGCTACAATGAGCAGTTCTTC. Translated: CASSLFQGYNEQFF.

This clone was observed a few times. The chain recombines TRBV19 with TRBJ2-1; no clear D gene. The germline V and J ends were trimmed by 7 bases and 3 bases, with 10 bases remaining between them. The CDR3 is 13 amino acids. CDR1 LNHDA and CDR2 SQIVND come from the germline V gene (reference sequence). CDR3 amino acids: CASTNGYYNEQFF. As DNA, the CDR3 is TGTGCCAGTACGAACGGATACTACAATGAGCAGTTCTTC.

This chain connects TRBV11-3 to TRBJ2-5, with TRBD2 matching over 8 bases. CDR3 size: 15 residues. The V and J ends lost 4 bases and 5 bases, in that order; junction bases with no gene match: 9. The germline CDR1 and CDR2 sequences are SGHNT and YENEEA. CDR3 in DNA: TGTGCCAGCAGCTCAACCGGGACGGGGGGGGAGACCCAGTACTTC. It yields the protein CASSSTGTGGETQYF. Combining the CDR3 with reference TRBV11-3 and TRBJ2-5 gives the whole variable domain EAGVVQSPRYKIIEKKQPVAFWCNPISGHNTLYWYLQNLGQGPELLIRYENEEAVDDSQLPKDRFSAERLKGVDSTLKIQPAELGDSAVYLCASSSTGTGGETQYFGPGTRLLVL.

This chain uses TRBV27 with TRBJ2-1, with 10 nucleotides matching TRBD2. Germline V gives CDR1 MNHEY, CDR2 SMNVEV (reference sequence). The length of the CDR3 is 15 residues. V dropped 6 bases and J dropped 5; count of bases not matched to a gene: 7. This CDR3 is CASRRGTSDNNEQFF. The CDR3 DNA follows: TGTGCCAGCAGGCGAGGGACTAGCGATAACAATGAGCAGTTCTTC.

The V and J genes are TRBV28 and TRBJ2-7; D may be TRBD1 (6 bases). The germline V gene encodes CDR1 MDHEN and CDR2 SYDVKM. Trimming removed 2 bases from V and 6 bases from J, with 14 bases in between. The CDR3 is made up of 14 amino acids. CDR3 nucleotide sequence: TGTGCCAGCAGTTTAGGGGGCTTAGGGAGCGAGCAGTACTTC. Translating it yields CASSLGGLGSEQYF.

The chain couples TRBV5-1 to TRBJ2-1, with D possibly being TRBD1 (6 bases). This CDR3 is built from 18 residues. The germline V and J ends were trimmed by 4 bases and 5 bases, with 25 bases remaining between them. Per germline, CDR1 SGHRS and CDR2 YFSETQ. The CDR3 DNA follows: TGCGCCAGCAGCCAAGGCCGGCCGGGACAACTGATCAACAATGAGCAGTTCTTC. Amino acid sequence: CASSQGRPGQLINNEQFF.

V and J are TRBV7-2 and TRBJ2-7, with D unclear. The CDR3 loop spans 14 amino acids. Germline CDR1 is SGHTA and CDR2 is FQGNSA. V lost 1 base and J 4 bases, leaving 11 bases between the germline ends. In DNA form, the CDR3 reads TGTGCCAGCAGCTTAGGTGGGGTGGTTTACGAGCAGTACTTC. It translates to CASSLGGVVYEQYF.

CDR3 sequence: CASSLKGPTEAFF. The CDR3 nucleotides read TGTGCCAGCAGCTTAAAGGGTCCCACTGAAGCTTTCTTT. The J gene is TRBJ1-1, the V gene TRBV7-9; D is unresolved. Germline CDR1 SEHNR, CDR2 FQNEAQ (reference sequence). The ends were cut back, 2 bases at V and 4 bases at J, with 8 bases in the middle. The CDR3 contains 13 residues. Full variable domain (remainder filled in from reference TRBV7-9 and TRBJ1-1): DTGVSQNPRHKITKRGQNVTFRCDPISEHNRLYWYRQTLGQGPEFLTYFQNEAQLEKSRLLSDRFSAERPKGSFSTLEIQRTEQGDSAMYLCASSLKGPTEAFFGQGTRLTVV.

The V and J genes are TRBV7-9 and TRBJ2-1; the match to TRBD2 covers 10 bases. J lost 5 bases, V lost 3 bases, and 4 bases had no gene match. Germline V gene lookup returns CDR1 SEHNR and CDR2 FQNEAQ (reference sequence). This CDR3 has 15 residues. The CDR3 sequence is CASSFLAGVNNEQFF. For the CDR3, the DNA is TGTGCCAGCAGCTTCCTAGCGGGAGTCAACAATGAGCAGTTCTTC.

This clone came up a few times. The chain carries TRBV9 and TRBJ2-7, with 10 bases aligning to TRBD2. Trimming removed 0 bases from V and 3 bases from J; junction bases left unmatched: 6. Germline loops: CDR1 SGDLS, CDR2 YYNGEE. The CDR3 covers 16 residues. For the CDR3, the DNA is TGTGCCAGCAGCGTAGCCCCAGCGGGAGGGTTCTACGAGCAGTACTTC. This codes for CASSVAPAGGFYEQYF.